One sample yielded the 8 T cell receptor beta chains listed below, sequenced in a study of siplizumab effects on memory and regulatory T cells. This table comes from immunoSEQ multiplex PCR, and its TCRdb copy is limited to in-frame clones, with some not included. The top ten clones hold approximately 26% of a sample with roughly 26,000 clones, roughly 82% of them seen once. Sequencing was performed on memory CD4+ T cells sorted from blood. The receptors shown here come from a human donor in good health.

In its sample, this clone was seen a few times. This sequence joins TRBV27 and TRBJ1-4; TRBD1 might be the D (5 bases). CDR3 length: 13 residues. Germline V gives CDR1 MNHEY, CDR2 SMNVEV (reference sequence). Trimming removed 4 bases from V and 8 bases from J, with 11 bases in between. In DNA form, the CDR3 reads TGTGCCAGCAGTTCGGGACTGACGGAAAAACTGTTTTTT. Residues: CASSSGLTEKLFF.

The chain joins TRBV2 to TRBJ2-5, with D tentatively TRBD1 (5 bases). CDR3 length: 13 amino acids. The germline gives CDR1 SNHLY, CDR2 FYNNEI. V was shortened by 8 bases and J by 3 bases, with 13 bases between the two germline ends. The CDR3 is CASSSGREETQYF. CDR3 nucleotide sequence: TGTGCCAGCTCTTCGGGCAGGGAAGAGACCCAGTACTTC.

The rearrangement uses TRBV6-6 and TRBJ1-3, with D perhaps matching TRBD1 (5 bases). CDR3 length: 11 residues. Per germline, CDR1 MNHNY and CDR2 SVGAGI (reference sequence). The germline V and J ends were trimmed by 10 bases and 4 bases, with 8 bases remaining between them. CDR3 protein: CATRTGNTIYF. The CDR3 region has the DNA TGTGCCACGCGGACAGGAAACACCATATATTTT.

This sequence joins TRBV11-3 and TRBJ2-7; D unclear. This CDR3 has 14 residues. Germline assignment: CDR1 SGHNT and CDR2 YENEEA. V was cut by 2 bases and J by 0 bases, with 8 bases left in between. The CDR3, as DNA: TGTGCCAGCAGCTTATTCGCGGACTCCTACGAGCAGTACTTC. Its translation: CASSLFADSYEQYF. Full variable domain (rest looked up from reference TRBV11-3 and TRBJ2-7): EAGVVQSPRYKIIEKKQPVAFWCNPISGHNTLYWYLQNLGQGPELLIRYENEEAVDDSQLPKDRFSAERLKGVDSTLKIQPAELGDSAVYLCASSLFADSYEQYFGPGTRLTVT.

This clone was found once. The V gene is TRBV18, the J gene TRBJ2-5, with D unresolved. Germline CDR1 and CDR2: KGHSH and LQKENI. Trimming cost V 6 bases and J 2 bases, with 13 bases left between them. This CDR3 comprises 14 residues. The CDR3 sequence: CASSPFRQQETQYF. The CDR3 bases are TGTGCCAGCTCGCCTTTTAGGCAGCAAGAGACCCAGTACTTC.

V gene TRBV15 combines with J gene TRBJ1-2; D remains ambiguous. The CDR3 consists of 14 residues. Trimming pared 0 bases from V and 0 bases from J, leaving 5 bases between. The V gene's germline CDR1 is LNHNV and CDR2 YYDKDF (reference sequence). In DNA, the CDR3 is TGTGCCACCAGCAGAGATCGAGCTAACTATGGCTACACCTTC. The encoded protein is CATSRDRANYGYTF.

J is TRBJ2-7 and V is TRBV15; D gene ambiguous. The tail of the sequence fits TRBJ2-5 better, so the J call may be wrong. CDR1 and CDR2 from the germline V gene are LNHNV and YYDKDF (reference sequence). This CDR3 is built from 14 residues. This chain's CDR3 is CATSRDLQQETQYF. The CDR3 DNA is TGTGCCACCAGCAGAGATTTGCAGCAAGAGACCCAGTACTTC.

J is TRBJ1-6 and V is TRBV11-1; D uncertain. The CDR3 covers 13 residues. The germline gives CDR1 SGHAT, CDR2 FQDESV (reference sequence). V lost 5 bases to trimming and J lost 6 bases, with 8 bases between them. The CDR3: CASSPGFNSPLHF. CDR3 DNA sequence: TGTGCCAGCAGCCCCGGGTTTAATTCACCCCTCCACTTT.